This T cell receptor (beta chain) is from a study of Ad26.COV2.S vaccination and SARS-CoV-2 variants. Treatment specified: over 15 received Ad26.COV2.S at low or high dose, single or two shots; 5 received placebo; per-sample allocation not given. Specimens were obtained on day 63 following the first vaccine or placebo injection. CDR1 and CDR2 (germline): LNHDA, SQIVND (reference sequence). V was pared by 3 bases and J by 4 bases, with 16 bases between. The length of the CDR3 is 16 residues. TCRdb's table, derived via immunoSEQ multiplex PCR, lists solely in-frame clones and lacks some. The sample contains approximately 250,000 clones, around 85% of which appear only once.

The receptor was derived from a person aged 18-65 years who received the Ad26.COV2.S COVID-19 vaccine or a placebo. The V call is TRBV19, the J call TRBJ1-3, with D hard to call. Sample: peripheral blood, taken in a trial of Ad26.COV2.S vaccine versus placebo. Written as DNA, the CDR3 is TGTGCCAGTAGTATTGGAGGTGGAACCCGAGGAAACACCATATATTTT. Its translation: CASSIGGGTRGNTIYF.